The next 20 T cell receptor beta chains were all read from a single sample in a study of blood T cell repertoires in COVID-19 (dated by TCRdb to the early 2020s). Library preparation used the immunoSEQ multiplex PCR assay. TCRdb obtained this table from immuneACCESS and retained in-frame rearrangements with V and J assigned. These tables miss some clones; where compared with another copy, unresolved V genes account for less than half of the shortfall, and the remainder is unexplained. A total of about 78,000 clones appear in this sample, about 89% of them only once. Together, the top ten hold about 5% of the sample. Sequenced material: peripheral blood. The receptors stem from a man aged 50 to 59 with active or convalescent COVID-19.

DNA for the CDR3: TGTGCCAGCAGCAAACAGGATTCGGACACTGAAGCTTTCTTT. Translation gives CASSKQDSDTEAFF. The gene calls are TRBV6-5 and TRBJ1-1; D is perhaps TRBD1 (5 bases). The CDR3 sequence is 14 residues long. Germline assignment: CDR1 MNHEY and CDR2 SVGAGI. V lost 6 bases to trimming and J lost 3 bases, with 14 bases between them.

This rearrangement joins TRBV19 to TRBJ2-5; no definite D call. V lost 3 bases and J 5 bases, leaving 4 bases between the germline ends. In germline, CDR1 is LNHDA, CDR2 SQIVND (reference sequence). This CDR3 region has 11 residues. Written as DNA, the CDR3 is TGTGCCAGTAGTATCATGGAGACCCAGTACTTC. Protein product: CASSIMETQYF. The whole variable domain, filled in from reference TRBV19 and TRBJ2-5, reads DGGITQSPKYLFRKEGQNVTLSCEQNLNHDAMYWYRQDPGQGLRLIYYSQIVNDFQKGDIAEGYSVSREKKESFPLTVTSAQKNPTAFYLCASSIMETQYFGPGTRLLVL.

The V gene is TRBV5-8, the J gene TRBJ2-7; D is uncertain. Germline V CDR1 and CDR2: SGHTS, YDEGEE. CDR3 length: 15 residues. The V and J ends lost 4 bases and 0 bases respectively, with 14 bases between them. CDR3 in DNA: TGTGCCAGCAGCCCGCCGGCGGTACACTCCTACGAGCAGTACTTC. This sequence encodes CASSPPAVHSYEQYF.

The chain employs TRBV28 and TRBJ2-2, with 8 positions matching TRBD2. There are 16 residues in the CDR3. Germline-derived CDR1 and CDR2 are MDHEN and SYDVKM. The trim removed 3 bases at V and 1 base at J, leaving 4 bases unmatched. Written as DNA, the CDR3 is TGTGCCAGCAGTTTGTCGGCGGGGGGGAACACCGGGGAGCTGTTTTTT. It is translated as CASSLSAGGNTGELFF.

This clone occurred once. The chain joins TRBV28 to TRBJ2-3; a weak D match, TRBD1 (7 bases). CDR3 length: 15 residues. The germline V and J ends were trimmed by 6 bases and 1 base, with 14 bases remaining between them. Germline V gene lookup returns CDR1 MDHEN and CDR2 SYDVKM. CDR3 protein: CASRGGQIRTDTQYF. The CDR3 bases are TGTGCCAGCAGGGGGGGACAGATCCGCACAGATACGCAGTATTTT.

V is TRBV18 and J is TRBJ1-1; D unresolved. Trimming removed 3 bases from V and 0 bases from J, with 8 bases in between. Germline V gives CDR1 KGHSH, CDR2 LQKENI. This CDR3 is 14 amino acids long. Here the CDR3 DNA reads TGTGCCAGCTCACCTACTTTAATGAACACTGAAGCTTTCTTT. This gives the protein CASSPTLMNTEAFF.

The chain links TRBV5-3 to TRBJ2-5, with 9 nucleotides matching TRBD1. TRBV5-3 is reported as an ORF; its role is uncertain. CDR3 length: 15 residues. Trimming cost V 5 bases and J 5 bases; bases outside gene matches: 10. The CDR3 DNA follows: TGTGCCAGAAGACACCGGGACAGGGATTGGGAGACCCAGTACTTC. It codes for CARRHRDRDWETQYF.

The rearrangement uses TRBV24-1 and TRBJ1-1; perhaps TRBD1 as D (5 bases). The ends were cut back, 2 bases at V and 4 bases at J, with 16 bases in the middle. Germline CDR1 and CDR2: KGHDR and SFDVKD. This CDR3 is 16 amino acids long. The CDR3 spells CATSDSGIEAGTEAFF. CDR3 sequence (DNA): TGTGCCACCAGTGATTCAGGGATTGAGGCCGGCACTGAAGCTTTCTTT.

This clone showed up just a few times. The chain couples TRBV5-4 to TRBJ2-3; D is unclear. Trimming took off 1 base at V and 4 bases at J, with 4 bases between the two ends. The CDR3 covers 12 residues. Germline V gene lookup returns CDR1 SGHNT and CDR2 YYREEE (reference sequence). The CDR3 nucleotides are TGTGCCAGCAGCTTGATCGCAGATACGCAGTATTTT. Residues: CASSLIADTQYF.

This chain connects TRBV2 to TRBJ2-3, with 10 bases aligning to TRBD2. The junction had 12 bases not matched to a gene; V was cut back by 6 bases and J by 0 bases. Germline V gives CDR1 SNHLY, CDR2 FYNNEI. The CDR3 consists of 18 residues. This CDR3 reads CASSRSTSGATSTDTQYF. The DNA for the CDR3 is TGTGCCAGCAGCCGAAGCACTAGCGGGGCAACTAGCACAGATACGCAGTATTTT. Full variable domain (remainder filled in from reference TRBV2 and TRBJ2-3): EPEVTQTPSHQVTQMGQEVILRCVPISNHLYFYWYRQILGQKVEFLVSFYNNEISEKSEIFDDQFSVERPDGSNFTLKIRSTKLEDSAMYFCASSRSTSGATSTDTQYFGPGTRLTVL.

The gene calls are TRBV9 and TRBJ2-2; D call uncertain. The CDR3 has 13 amino acids. Germline V lookup: CDR1 SGDLS, CDR2 YYNGEE. Deletions cut 0 bases from V and 5 bases from J, with 5 bases between. In DNA form, the CDR3 reads TGTGCCAGCAGCGTAGCCCTGACCGGGGAGCTGTTTTTT. Protein sequence: CASSVALTGELFF.

This clone was counted once. The CDR3 DNA reads as TGTGCCAGCGGGGGACAGAGCAACACCGGGGAGCTGTTTTTT. Encoded protein: CASGGQSNTGELFF. The rearrangement joins TRBV27 to TRBJ2-2; 7 nucleotides align to TRBD1. With V trimmed by 8 bases and J by 2 bases, 5 bases remained unmatched. This CDR3 region has 14 residues. Germline CDR1 and CDR2: MNHEY and SMNVEV (reference sequence).

The chain recombines TRBV5-1 with TRBJ2-3; 9 positions agree with TRBD2. Germline assignment: CDR1 SGHRS and CDR2 YFSETQ. The CDR3 consists of 17 residues. The J segment lost 1 base and the V segment lost 0 bases, leaving 6 bases of the junction unmatched. CDR3 DNA sequence: TGCGCCAGCAGCTTGGCCCGGCGGGGGGGAGGCACAGATACGCAGTATTTT. This translates into CASSLARRGGGTDTQYF.

J is TRBJ2-2 and V is TRBV6-2 or TRBV6-3, with 10 bases that match TRBD2. This CDR3 comprises 17 residues. Looked up from germline, CDR1 is MNHEY and CDR2 is SVGEGT. V shed 2 bases and J 6 bases; nucleotides not matched to a gene: 9. CDR3 residues: CASSYRRLAGGSGELFF. The CDR3 coding sequence is TGTGCCAGCAGTTACCGGAGACTAGCGGGCGGGTCCGGGGAGCTGTTTTTT.

The rearrangement joins TRBV28 to TRBJ1-1; TRBD1 might be the D (6 bases). The CDR3 sequence is 15 residues long. Germline V gene data show CDR1 as MDHEN and CDR2 as SYDVKM. Trimming shortened V by 5 bases and J by 1 base, and 14 bases separated the two germline ends. The CDR3 DNA sequence: TGTGCCAGCAGTCCAACAGGGATGGGGAACACTGAAGCTTTCTTT. Its protein is CASSPTGMGNTEAFF.

The chain links TRBV13 to TRBJ2-7; 10 nucleotides line up with TRBD1. Germline values: CDR1 PRHDT, CDR2 FYEKMQ (reference sequence). There are 14 residues in the CDR3. V dropped 5 bases and J dropped 3; count of bases not matched to a gene: 4. CDR3 in DNA: TGTGCCAGCAGCAACCGGGACAGGGGCTACGAGCAGTACGTC. This translates into CASSNRDRGYEQYV.

The rearrangement joins TRBV10-3 to TRBJ1-2, with D possibly TRBD1 on 6 matching bases. The CDR3 is made up of 12 amino acids. Germline assignment: CDR1 ENHRY and CDR2 SYGVKD. V was shortened by 7 bases and J by 8 bases, with 14 bases between the two germline ends. CDR3 residues: CAINQGGVGYTF. The CDR3 DNA reads TGTGCCATCAACCAAGGGGGGGTAGGCTACACCTTC.

This clone was recorded only once. V gene TRBV18 combines with J gene TRBJ1-1, with 10 bases identical to TRBD1. With V trimmed by 4 bases and J by 4 bases, 6 bases remained unmatched. Germline-derived CDR1 and CDR2 are KGHSH and LQKENI. The CDR3 has 15 residues. This chain's CDR3 is CASSLSTGGSTEAFF. The CDR3 DNA is TGTGCCAGCTCACTCTCGACAGGGGGCAGCACTGAAGCTTTCTTT.

This sequence joins TRBV7-6 and TRBJ2-5; D perhaps matches TRBD2 (7 bases). V dropped 4 bases and J dropped 2 bases, with 14 bases sitting between them. Germline CDR1 SGHVS, CDR2 FNYEAQ. The CDR3 has 15 residues. For the CDR3, the DNA is TGTGCCAGCAGCTCAGGCGGGGGACAACAAGAGACCCAGTACTTC. Protein: CASSSGGGQQETQYF.

The gene calls are TRBV10-3 and TRBJ2-1; 10 bases match TRBD2. This CDR3 has 15 residues. The germline V gene encodes CDR1 ENHRY and CDR2 SYGVKD. Germline trimming cut 7 bases from V and 5 bases from J; bases unmatched to any gene: 8. CDR3 nucleotide sequence: TGTGCCATCACCCAACTAGCGGGGCGAAACAATGAGCAGTTCTTC. Its protein product is CAITQLAGRNNEQFF.